The 16 T cell receptor beta chains below all came from one sample that was sequenced in a study of cytomegalovirus exposure and HLA in healthy donors. Vbeta (60) and Jbeta (13) primers were used in the PCR. Generated by immunoSEQ multiplex PCR, the TCRdb table keeps only in-frame clones and is missing some. The data hold 95,000 to 150,000 clones, with approximately 80% observed a single time. Sequencing was carried out using PBMCs. All receptors come from a woman aged 40 to 50 in good health and CMV-seropositive.

The genes are TRBV6-1 and TRBJ1-2, with D possibly being TRBD1 (5 bases). V lost 8 bases and J 3 bases, leaving 10 bases between the germline ends. The CDR3 is 12 residues long. Germline V gene lookup returns CDR1 MNHNS and CDR2 SASEGT. DNA for the CDR3: TGTGCCAGCGAGGGGACTGACTATGGCTACACCTTC. The encoded protein is CASEGTDYGYTF.

This sequence joins TRBV27 and TRBJ1-2; TRBD1 matches 7 bases. The germline V gene has CDR1 MNHEY and CDR2 SMNVEV (reference sequence). After removal of 5 bases from V and 5 bases from J, the junction contained 5 bases not matched to a gene. The CDR3 extends over 13 amino acids. The CDR3 spells CASSPIQGYGYTF. The DNA of the CDR3 is TGTGCCAGCAGTCCCATACAGGGGTATGGCTACACCTTC.

The chain has TRBV5-8 and TRBJ2-3; D ambiguous. This CDR3 spans 13 amino acids. The V end was cut by 0 bases, the J end by 9 bases, with 11 bases between. Looked up from germline, CDR1 is SGHTS and CDR2 is YDEGEE. CDR3 DNA sequence: TGTGCCAGCAGCTTGGCCCTGGCTCTCACGCAGTATTTT. Protein sequence: CASSLALALTQYF.

This clone turned up a few times. This chain connects TRBV20-1 to TRBJ2-7; D gene ambiguous. The V gene lost 6 bases and the J gene lost 5 bases, with 11 bases spanning the gap. Germline values: CDR1 DFQATT, CDR2 SNEGSKA (reference sequence). The CDR3 runs to 11 residues. CDR3 residues: CSATNKNEQYF. DNA of the CDR3: TGCAGTGCCACCAACAAGAACGAGCAGTACTTC.

V and J are TRBV7-2 and TRBJ2-3, with 7 positions matching TRBD2. Germline V lookup: CDR1 SGHTA, CDR2 FQGNSA. The CDR3 length is 15 residues. Trimming cost V 1 base and J 2 bases; bases outside gene matches: 3. The CDR3 sequence is CASSLGLAVTDTQYF. The CDR3 DNA sequence: TGTGCCAGCAGCTTAGGGCTAGCGGTCACAGATACGCAGTATTTT.

The chain is built from TRBV28 and TRBJ2-1, with 7 bases identical to TRBD1. V shed 9 bases and J 0 bases; nucleotides not matched to a gene: 8. Germline-derived CDR1 and CDR2 are MDHEN and SYDVKM. CDR3 length: 15 amino acids. CDR3 loop: CASYAGGFSYNEQFF. CDR3 nucleotide sequence: TGTGCCAGTTACGCAGGGGGTTTCTCCTACAATGAGCAGTTCTTC.

The chain combines TRBV2 with TRBJ1-1; D might be TRBD1 (5 bases). Trimming pared 7 bases from V and 7 bases from J, leaving 10 bases between. The CDR3 loop spans 11 amino acids. CDR1 and CDR2 (germline): SNHLY, FYNNEI. The CDR3 bases are TGTGCCAGCATGGGGCCGTTTGAAGCTTTCTTT. Amino acid sequence: CASMGPFEAFF.

The rearrangement uses TRBV2 and TRBJ2-1, with TRBD1 identical over 8 bases. The CDR3 contains 13 residues. The J segment lost 6 bases and the V segment lost 10 bases, leaving 8 bases of the junction unmatched. The germline V gene has CDR1 SNHLY and CDR2 FYNNEI. This chain's CDR3 is CATSTGASNEQFF. Here the CDR3 DNA reads TGTGCCACCTCGACAGGGGCATCCAATGAGCAGTTCTTC.

The rearrangement uses TRBV27 and TRBJ1-1; 9 bases map to TRBD1. The length of the CDR3 is 14 residues. In germline, CDR1 is MNHEY, CDR2 SMNVEV (reference sequence). Trimming removed 6 bases from V and 1 base from J; junction bases left unmatched: 3. The CDR3 loop is CASRGGQGNTEAFF. The CDR3 DNA sequence: TGTGCCAGCAGGGGGGGACAGGGGAACACTGAAGCTTTCTTT.

CDR3 sequence (DNA): TGTGCCATCAGTCAAACTGGGGAGAGCACAGATACGCAGTATTTT. Amino acids: CAISQTGESTDTQYF. V usage is TRBV10-3 and J usage is TRBJ2-3; possibly TRBD2 for D (5 bases). V was trimmed by 5 bases and J by 0 bases, leaving 12 bases between them. The CDR3 covers 15 residues. Germline CDR1 ENHRY, CDR2 SYGVKD.

V gene TRBV6-1 combines with J gene TRBJ1-1, with 10 bases identical to TRBD1. This CDR3 is built from 12 residues. Trimming took 8 bases from V and 7 from J; bases not matched to a gene: 4. Looked up from germline, CDR1 is MNHNS and CDR2 is SASEGT. CDR3 residues: CASLWDRGEAFF. For the CDR3, the DNA is TGTGCCAGCCTCTGGGACAGGGGTGAAGCTTTCTTT.

This clone was seen many times. This rearrangement joins TRBV6-1 to TRBJ1-4; D may be TRBD1 (6 bases). Germline V gene data show CDR1 as MNHNS and CDR2 as SASEGT. V lost 2 bases to trimming and J lost 8 bases, with 15 bases between them. The CDR3 has 15 amino acids. The CDR3 DNA reads TGTGCCAGCAGTGAACAGGCAGGGGAAGGGGAAAAACTGTTTTTT. Protein sequence: CASSEQAGEGEKLFF.

Concerning this clone: The junction shows a germline mismatch at one end, possibly a read error. The chain is built from TRBV19 and TRBJ1-5, with no clear D. The germline CDR1 and CDR2 sequences are LNHDA and SQIVND (reference sequence). The CDR3 contains 14 residues. The CDR3 nucleotides read TGTGCCAGTAGTAAAAGGGAGGTTAATCGGCCCCAGCATTTT. Translated, it gives CASSKREVNRPQHF.

This sequence joins TRBV7-9 and TRBJ2-2; 10 bases fit TRBD2. The CDR3 loop spans 15 amino acids. CDR1 and CDR2 (germline): SEHNR, FQNEAQ (reference sequence). The V gene end was trimmed by 6 bases and the J gene end by 4 bases; junction bases not matched to a gene: 5. The chain's CDR3 is CASSRAGGGTGELFF. CDR3 in DNA: TGTGCCAGCAGTAGAGCGGGAGGGGGCACCGGGGAGCTGTTTTTT.

V gene TRBV7-8 combines with J gene TRBJ2-7; maybe TRBD2 (5 bases). The CDR3 has 14 residues. Germline V gives CDR1 SGHVS, CDR2 FQNEAQ. The V end lost 3 bases, the J end lost 4 bases, and 13 bases lay between the germline ends. CDR3 residues: CASSFIPGNYEQYF. DNA of the CDR3: TGTGCCAGCAGCTTCATTCCGGGGAATTACGAGCAGTACTTC.

The chain employs TRBV27 and TRBJ2-3, with D unresolved. The CDR3 covers 14 residues. Trimming pared 5 bases from V and 1 base from J, leaving 10 bases between. Germline values: CDR1 MNHEY, CDR2 SMNVEV (reference sequence). CDR3 sequence (DNA): TGTGCCAGCAGTCGAGAACTTGGCACAGATACGCAGTATTTT. Its translation: CASSRELGTDTQYF.